This TCR beta chain appears in the sequencing data of a study of radiotherapy plus CTLA-4 blockade in lung cancer. Study background: Objective responses arose in approximately 20% of patients, and 31% experienced disease control. General study points: Tumor-derived TCR clones expanded in blood after radiotherapy plus ipilimumab.

In its sample, this clone was seen once. Its antigen is unidentified. Germline loops: CDR1 LNHNV, CDR2 YYDKDF (reference sequence). The CDR3 spans 17 residues. The assay was immunoSEQ multiplex PCR, and TCRdb's table has in-frame clones only and misses some. The sample shows tens of thousands of clones, roughly four fifths of them seen only once. This clonotype originated in a human donor with non-small cell lung cancer who had stable disease on radiotherapy plus ipilimumab. The chain employs TRBV15 and TRBJ2-5; 8 nucleotides match TRBD2. The J call is uncertain, as TRBJ2-7 better fits the DNA end. Source: peripheral blood, taken from a patient treated with radiotherapy plus ipilimumab. The CDR3 loop reads CATSRTFGLAGHYEQYF. The CDR3 DNA reads as TGTGCCACCAGCAGAACTTTTGGACTAGCTGGCCACTACGAGCAGTACTTC.